These 27 T cell receptor beta chains came from one sample sequenced in a study of T cells expressing NK-cell markers. Following a re-call of the 5' RACE reads, TCRdb has one entry per CDR3 protein and lacks DNA. Its listing shows approximately 550,000 distinct CDR3 sequences. Sequences were obtained from blood T cells: a sorted CD56 or NKG2C T cell subset, CD4+ or CD8+ T cells, or bulk PBMC T cells (not recorded which). The receptors come from a man aged 18 to 29 in good health.

The chain joins TRBV30 to TRBJ2-3; TCRdb lists TRBD1, though no DNA is available to test this call. The CDR3 runs 13 residues. Germline-derived CDR1 and CDR2 are GTSNPN and SVGIG (reference sequence). This chain's CDR3 is CAWSPGGTDTQYF. Full variable domain (remainder filled in from reference TRBV30 and TRBJ2-3): SQTIHQWPATLVQPVGSPLSLECTVEGTSNPNLYWYRQAAGRGLQLLFYSVGIGQISSEVPQNLSASRPQDRQFILSSKKLLLSDSGFYLCAWSPGGTDTQYFGPGTRLTVL.

This chain joins TRBV5-1 and TRBJ2-3; TCRdb proposes TRBD1, but this gene call is untestable without DNA. Germline CDR1 SGHRS, CDR2 YFSETQ. The CDR3 is made up of 16 amino acids. CDR3 loop: CASSLGDRGYTDTQYF. Variable domain in full (rest from reference TRBV5-1 and TRBJ2-3): KAGVTQTPRYLIKTRGQQVTLSCSPISGHRSVSWYQQTPGQGLQFLFEYFSETQRNKGNFPGRFSGRQFSNSRSEMNVSTLELGDSALYLCASSLGDRGYTDTQYFGPGTRLTVL.

This rearrangement joins TRBV5-6 to TRBJ1-2. The CDR3 runs 15 residues. Germline-derived CDR1 and CDR2 are SGHDT and YYEEEE. CDR3: CASSLYNQDSGGYTF.

The chain carries TRBV25-1 and TRBJ2-5; as DNA is missing, the TRBD2 call by TCRdb cannot be tested. This CDR3 comprises 14 residues. Germline CDR1 is MGHDK and CDR2 is SYGVNS. CDR3 sequence reads: CASSRIGRDETQYF. The full variable domain, rest sourced from reference TRBV25-1 and TRBJ2-5, is EADIYQTPRYLVIGTGKKITLECSQTMGHDKMYWYQQDPGMELHLIHYSYGVNSTEKGDLSSESTVSRIRTEHFPLTLESARPSHTSQYLCASSRIGRDETQYFGPGTRLLVL.

V usage is TRBV28 and J usage is TRBJ1-2; TCRdb outputs TRBD1, but without DNA this stays unchecked. The CDR3 covers 14 residues. CDR1 is MDHEN, CDR2 SYDVKM, per germline. CDR3 in amino acids: CASSLRDTTYGYTF.

The chain has TRBV11-2 and TRBJ2-1; with no DNA, the TCRdb D assignment of TRBD1 cannot be verified. CDR1 and CDR2 from the germline V gene are SGHAT and FQNNGV. The CDR3 totals 15 residues. The CDR3 is CASSIGTRPYNEQFF.

The V and J genes are TRBV4-3 and TRBJ2-4; TCRdb gives TRBD1 as the D gene, but with no DNA this cannot be confirmed. CDR1 and CDR2 (germline): LGHNA, YSLEER. This CDR3 spans 16 amino acids. The CDR3 here is CASSQNAGQGGNIQYF.

The chain joins TRBV24-1 to TRBJ2-3; TCRdb outputs TRBD1, but without DNA this stays unchecked. The CDR3 is made up of 16 amino acids. Germline V gives CDR1 KGHDR, CDR2 SFDVKD. This chain's CDR3 is CATSDSQRADTDTQYF.

The genes are TRBV7-9 and TRBJ2-7; checking the TCRdb D call of TRBD1 is not possible without DNA. CDR1 and CDR2 from the germline V gene are SEHNR and FQNEAQ (reference sequence). The CDR3 totals 15 residues. The CDR3: CASSLEGTPSYEQYF. Combining the CDR3 with reference TRBV7-9 and TRBJ2-7 gives the whole variable domain DTGVSQNPRHKITKRGQNVTFRCDPISEHNRLYWYRQTLGQGPEFLTYFQNEAQLEKSRLLSDRFSAERPKGSFSTLEIQRTEQGDSAMYLCASSLEGTPSYEQYFGPGTRLTVT.

The V call is TRBV29-1, the J call TRBJ2-5; as DNA is missing, the TRBD2 call by TCRdb cannot be tested. Germline assignment: CDR1 SQVTM and CDR2 ANQGSEA. CDR3 length equals 13 residues. The CDR3 region is CSVTEGSTETQYF.

This sequence joins TRBV7-9 and TRBJ1-1; the TCRdb call, TRBD1, lacks DNA for checking. This CDR3 is built from 15 residues. CDR1 and CDR2 (germline): SEHNR, FQNEAQ (reference sequence). CDR3 sequence reads: CASRINTGPNTEAFF. The full variable domain, with the rest looked up from reference TRBV7-9 and TRBJ1-1, is DTGVSQNPRHKITKRGQNVTFRCDPISEHNRLYWYRQTLGQGPEFLTYFQNEAQLEKSRLLSDRFSAERPKGSFSTLEIQRTEQGDSAMYLCASRINTGPNTEAFFGQGTRLTVV.

The chain has TRBV2 and TRBJ2-5; TCRdb picks TRBD1, but there is no DNA to check that call. Looked up from germline, CDR1 is SNHLY and CDR2 is FYNNEI. CDR3 size: 13 residues. CDR3 region: CASKDGGLETQYF.

The chain combines TRBV29-1 with TRBJ1-2; the TCRdb D gene call, TRBD1, has no DNA to confirm it. The V gene's germline CDR1 is SQVTM and CDR2 ANQGSEA. The CDR3 covers 15 residues. CDR3 protein: CSAPARGQERYGYTF.

The chain has TRBV20-1 and TRBJ2-1; TCRdb's assignment of TRBD2 cannot be checked, as there is no DNA. Germline V gene data show CDR1 as DFQATT and CDR2 as SNEGSKA (reference sequence). The length of the CDR3 is 14 residues. CDR3 residues: CSAGSGRAGNEQFF.

V and J are TRBV15 and TRBJ2-4; as DNA is missing, the TRBD2 call by TCRdb cannot be tested. The CDR3 has 22 residues. CDR1 is LNHNV, CDR2 YYDKDF, per germline (reference sequence). Here the CDR3 reads CATSREPGLAGGMLVAKNIQYF.

J is TRBJ2-7 and V is TRBV2; the D call from TCRdb, TRBD1, cannot be confirmed without DNA. The CDR3 sequence is 15 residues long. Per germline, CDR1 SNHLY and CDR2 FYNNEI. The CDR3 loop reads CASRAQTGGSYEQYF.

This chain connects TRBV5-1 to TRBJ1-2. Germline V gene data show CDR1 as SGHRS and CDR2 as YFSETQ. The CDR3 loop spans 15 amino acids. The CDR3 loop is CASSPLVGQQHGYTF.

V gene TRBV12-3 or TRBV12-4 combines with J gene TRBJ1-4. This CDR3 spans 14 amino acids. The CDR3 loop is CASSGPGLRGELFF.

The rearrangement joins TRBV29-1 to TRBJ2-3; checking the TCRdb D call of TRBD1 is not possible without DNA. CDR1 and CDR2 (germline): SQVTM, ANQGSEA. The CDR3 contains 17 residues. CDR3 in amino acids: CSVVDKLTRLGADTQYF.

The V call is TRBV2, the J call TRBJ2-5; TCRdb outputs TRBD2, but without DNA this stays unchecked. Per germline, CDR1 SNHLY and CDR2 FYNNEI. The CDR3 spans 15 residues. CDR3 in amino acids: CASSEREVGGETQYF.

The chain couples TRBV6-5 to TRBJ2-3; the TCRdb call, TRBD2, lacks DNA for checking. Germline lookup yields CDR1 MNHEY and CDR2 SVGAGI. The CDR3 runs to 18 residues. The CDR3 is CASSTGRGVADPTDTQYF.

V usage is TRBV28 and J usage is TRBJ2-3; no DNA is available, so the TRBD2 call from TCRdb remains unchecked. This CDR3 has 14 amino acids. The germline gives CDR1 MDHEN, CDR2 SYDVKM. This CDR3 is CASSESSGSEPQYF.

The rearrangement links TRBV28 to TRBJ2-7. The CDR3 has 12 residues. CDR1 and CDR2 from the germline V gene are MDHEN and SYDVKM. CDR3 in amino acids: CASSPNIREQYF.

The chain couples TRBV5-1 to TRBJ2-7; the D call from TCRdb, TRBD2, cannot be confirmed without DNA. This CDR3 has 16 residues. Germline lookup yields CDR1 SGHRS and CDR2 YFSETQ. The CDR3 spells CASSLGSSGRIDEQYF.

The chain combines TRBV6-5 with TRBJ2-1; as DNA is missing, the TRBD2 call by TCRdb cannot be tested. The CDR3 covers 17 residues. CDR1 is MNHEY and CDR2 is SVGAGI in the germline V gene. This CDR3 is CASSYTTLAGEWNEQFF.

The chain is built from TRBV12-3 or TRBV12-4 and TRBJ2-3; the D call from TCRdb, TRBD2, cannot be confirmed without DNA. This CDR3 is 16 amino acids long. CDR3 in amino acids: CASSPTGPPGTDTQYF.

Here the CDR3 reads CSEQPDGGTADTQYF. The rearrangement links TRBV29-1 to TRBJ2-3; TCRdb proposes TRBD2, but this gene call is untestable without DNA. The CDR3 is 15 amino acids. In germline, CDR1 is SQVTM, CDR2 ANQGSEA.